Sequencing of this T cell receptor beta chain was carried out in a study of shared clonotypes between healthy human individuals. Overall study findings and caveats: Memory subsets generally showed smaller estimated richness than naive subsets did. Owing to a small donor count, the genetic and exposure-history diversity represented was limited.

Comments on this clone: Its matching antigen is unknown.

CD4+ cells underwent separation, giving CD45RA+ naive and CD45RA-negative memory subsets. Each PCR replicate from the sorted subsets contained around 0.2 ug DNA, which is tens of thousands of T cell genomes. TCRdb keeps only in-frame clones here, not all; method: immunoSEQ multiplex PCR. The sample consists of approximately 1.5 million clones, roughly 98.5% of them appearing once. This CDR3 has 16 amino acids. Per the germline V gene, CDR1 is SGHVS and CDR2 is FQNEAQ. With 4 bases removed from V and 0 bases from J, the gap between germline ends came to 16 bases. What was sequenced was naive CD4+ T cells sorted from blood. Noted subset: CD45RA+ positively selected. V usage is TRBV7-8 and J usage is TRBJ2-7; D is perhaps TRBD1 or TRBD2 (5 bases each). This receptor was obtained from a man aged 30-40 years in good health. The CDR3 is CASSYLGTQSSYEQYF. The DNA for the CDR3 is TGTGCCAGCAGCTACTTGGGGACCCAAAGCTCCTACGAGCAGTACTTC.